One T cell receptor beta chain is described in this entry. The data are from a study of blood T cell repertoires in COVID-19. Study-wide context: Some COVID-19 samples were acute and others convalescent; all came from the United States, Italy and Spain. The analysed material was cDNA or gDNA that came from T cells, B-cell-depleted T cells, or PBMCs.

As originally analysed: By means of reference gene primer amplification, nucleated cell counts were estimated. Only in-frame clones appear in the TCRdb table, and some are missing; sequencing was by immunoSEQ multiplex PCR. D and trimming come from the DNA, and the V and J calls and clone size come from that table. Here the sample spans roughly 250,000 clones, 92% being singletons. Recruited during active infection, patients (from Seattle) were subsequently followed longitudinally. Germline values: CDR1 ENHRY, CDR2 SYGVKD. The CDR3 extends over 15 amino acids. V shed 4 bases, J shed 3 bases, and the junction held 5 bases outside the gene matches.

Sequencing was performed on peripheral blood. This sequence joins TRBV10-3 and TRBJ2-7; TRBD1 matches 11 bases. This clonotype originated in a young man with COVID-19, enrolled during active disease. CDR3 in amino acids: CAISVAGTGGYEQYF. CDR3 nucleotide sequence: TGTGCCATCAGTGTAGCCGGGACAGGGGGCTACGAGCAGTACTTC.